The clone carrying this T cell receptor (beta chain) was picked up a small number of times. This record comes from a study of quantifying T cell responses using KT2 cells. Looking at the study overall: Reverse transcription used primers in the TCR alpha and beta constant regions.

V was clipped by 4 bases and J by 4 bases, with 16 bases between them. This CDR3 is built from 16 residues. Germline V lookup: CDR1 KGHDR, CDR2 SFDVKD. A single-stranded UMI oligo with SP2 sequence was ligated to cDNA 3' ends. First-round PCR used four to five cycles and beta primers RC1.1 and RC1.2 covering TRBC1 and TRBC2. TCRdb itself ran the UMI-ligation and nested PCR reads through MiXCR, one entry per CDR3 protein. The sample yields around 56,000 distinct CDR3 sequences, 12% seen once. This chain uses TRBV24-1 with TRBJ2-1, with D possibly matching TRBD1 (5 bases). The clonotype comes from a human donor. Specimen: PBMCs spiked with cells of the T cell clone KT2. The CDR3 DNA sequence: TGTGCCACCAGTGAGTCGGACACCGGGCTATACAATGAGCAGTTCTTC. Encoded protein: CATSESDTGLYNEQFF.